The sequence of this T cell receptor (beta chain) was determined in a study of T cell responses to AZD1222 COVID-19 vaccine (dated by TCRdb to 2020 to 2022). In the study overall: AZD1222 recipients whose second dose came at about 4 weeks and those whose second dose came at about 12 weeks were combined into one group, since spike-specific TCR depth and breadth did not differ between the two schedules. TCR sequencing was performed for over 230 trial participants, of whom around 210 were given two doses of AZD1222 and approximately 25 were given two doses of MenACWY control vaccine. Trial participants were enrolled by age into 18-55, 56-69 and 70-plus year subgroups, with 148, 28 and 57 TCR-sequenced participants respectively.

What this sample's time point label stands for: baseline before first vaccination. Vaccinee samples were obtained from the UK trials COV001 and COV002, which included a single-blind randomized controlled phase 2/3 trial of AZD1222 (ChAdOx1 nCoV-19) in healthy adults. Trial participant PBMC samples were collected at day 0 and day 28 after the second dose for TCRbeta chain sequencing. Study-level results and caveats: Participants were mostly white British, with more females than males. The authors suggested clonal diversity may have been underestimated. Conclusions about previously exposed vaccinees were limited because only a handful of AZD1222 recipients were SARS-CoV-2 seropositive at baseline. No day 14 peak-response samples were available, so repertoires were characterized only after the peak T cell response. The 56-69-year group was small, and its depth increase did not reach significance, likely because of low power. Reportedly, close to half of the unique spike-specific TCRs recognized epitopes lying outside the regions that are mutated in the B.1.351 and B.1.1.7 variants. Spike-specific TCR breadth and depth rose significantly after two AZD1222 doses compared with day 0 and with MenACWY recipients. The vaccine-associated CD4 TCRs covered the entire spike protein, and the dominant responses fell in regions 160-218 and 743-854.

The CDR3 regions of human TCRbeta chains were subjected to immunosequencing. On the authors' methods: TCRs in the repertoires were matched against a reference library of SARS-CoV-2-specific TCRs that had been generated with the MIRA antigen-specificity platform. Breadth was defined as the fraction of unique TCRs that were SARS-CoV-2-associated, and depth was defined as the fraction of total T cells that were SARS-CoV-2-associated. Using the MIRA data, every spike-specific TCR was mapped to the spike region that the TCR reacted to and assigned to either a CD4 or a CD8 class. Log10-transformed breadth and depth values were compared by one-way ANOVA with Sidak's multiple comparisons tests. Not all clones reach the TCRdb copy of this immuneACCESS table, which keeps in-frame sequences only. Checked studies attribute under half of the gap to unresolved V genes and leave the rest unexplained. That table gives V, J and clone size, and the DNA gave D and trimming. The sample yields 140,000 to 150,000 clones; approximately 85% were counted once. The ten largest make up around 7.8% of the sample.

As to this clone: Which antigen it targets is not known. There are no base qualities to consult, and no much larger clone falls within one base.

Germline trimming: 5 bases from V, 10 bases from J; junction bases outside gene matches: 5. Taken from cysteine to phenylalanine, the CDR3 has 12 residues. Only CDR3 DNA remains: 36 bases, in frame from the first base. The V gene is TRBV12-3 or TRBV12-4 and the J gene is TRBJ1-1; TRBD1 aligns with 9 central bases. The sample was peripheral blood, taken on day 0 of AZD1222 vaccination. The receptor was isolated from an adult in good health. The DNA is TGTGCCAGCAGTCCCAGACAGGGGGTAGCTTTCTTT. Its protein product is CASSPRQGVAFF.